This passage covers 31 T cell receptor beta chains from one sample sequenced in a study of a mutant IDH1 vaccine in newly diagnosed glioma. Time point in this sample: baseline, week 1 (first vaccination visit). Stated treatment: pre-vaccination baseline after standard-of-care therapy. Libraries were prepared by immunoSEQ multiplex PCR; TCRdb keeps only in-frame clonotypes and omits some of them. The table lists about 67,000 clones, around four fifths of them singletons. The sample was peripheral blood mononuclear cells (PBMCs), taken from a glioma patient treated with radiotherapy, temozolomide or both. The receptor source for this set is a woman younger than 30 with glioma. Some clones in this sample may be carry-over from other donors' samples.

The chain combines TRBV29-1 with TRBJ2-7; possibly TRBD2 for D (5 bases). The germline gives CDR1 SQVTM, CDR2 ANQGSEA. The CDR3 totals 11 residues. V lost 4 bases to trimming and J lost 4 bases, with 8 bases between them. The CDR3 region has the DNA TGCAGCGTTGGGACTCGGTACGAGCAGTACTTC. Its protein is CSVGTRYEQYF.

The chain has TRBV27 and TRBJ2-2; D is perhaps TRBD2 (6 bases). V lost 4 bases, J lost 5 bases, and 11 bases lay in between. CDR3 length: 14 amino acids. Per the germline V gene, CDR1 is MNHEY and CDR2 is SMNVEV (reference sequence). The CDR3 here is CASSYGSSTGELFF. CDR3 bases: TGTGCCAGCAGTTACGGGAGTAGTACCGGGGAGCTGTTTTTT.

This clone came up once. This chain links TRBV6-4 with TRBJ2-2; TRBD2 matches at 8 bases. Germline values: CDR1 MRHNA, CDR2 SNTAGT. The CDR3 spans 17 residues. Unmatched junction bases numbered 10, after V lost 1 base and J lost 6 bases. The CDR3, as DNA: TGTGCCAGCAGTGACTTCCAGCGGGAGAAGGGGGCCGGGGAGCTGTTTTTT. Residues: CASSDFQREKGAGELFF.

This chain links TRBV5-1 with TRBJ1-1; D perhaps matches TRBD1 (5 bases). From germline, CDR1 is SGHRS and CDR2 YFSETQ. The CDR3 is 13 residues long. Trimming shortened V by 5 bases and J by 1 base, and 9 bases separated the two germline ends. This chain's CDR3 is CASRSGGNTEAFF. CDR3 DNA: TGCGCCAGCAGATCTGGGGGGAACACTGAAGCTTTCTTT.

The chain couples TRBV30 to TRBJ1-3; D ambiguous. The CDR3 contains 13 residues. Germline V gene sequence: CDR1 GTSNPN, CDR2 SVGIG (reference sequence). Deletions cut 8 bases from V and 2 bases from J, with 13 bases between. The CDR3 loop is CATTEGAGNTIYF. DNA of the CDR3: TGTGCCACCACGGAGGGAGCTGGAAACACCATATATTTT.

This clone was found once. This sequence joins TRBV5-4 and TRBJ1-1; D is undetermined. Trimming pared 2 bases from V and 3 bases from J, leaving 8 bases between. CDR3 length: 13 residues. Germline-derived CDR1 and CDR2 are SGHNT and YYREEE (reference sequence). CDR3 loop: CASSLRVDTEAFF. Written as DNA, the CDR3 is TGTGCCAGCAGCTTACGGGTGGACACTGAAGCTTTCTTT.

The chain is built from TRBV14 and TRBJ1-5; TRBD1 agrees at 9 bases. Unmatched junction bases numbered 8, after V lost 1 base and J lost 7 bases. CDR3 length: 16 residues. Germline-derived CDR1 and CDR2 are SGHDN and FVKESK. This CDR3 is CASSQARGQGNQPQHF. CDR3 DNA: TGTGCCAGCAGCCAAGCAAGGGGACAGGGTAACCAGCCCCAGCATTTT.

The CDR3 loop is CASSYFGGNTIYF. CDR3 bases: TGTGCCAGCAGTTACTTCGGAGGAAACACCATATATTTT. The chain recombines TRBV6-5 with TRBJ1-3; D uncertain. Germline loops: CDR1 MNHEY, CDR2 SVGAGI. Trimming pared 1 base from V and 4 bases from J, leaving 5 bases between. This CDR3 comprises 13 residues.

Here the CDR3 DNA reads TGTGCCAGCTCCAGGGGGGGGAACACCGGGGAGCTGTTTTTT. Protein sequence: CASSRGGNTGELFF. J is TRBJ2-2 and V is TRBV2, with D perhaps matching TRBD1 or TRBD2 (7 bases each). The V and J ends lost 8 bases and 1 base respectively, with 11 bases between them. This CDR3 comprises 14 residues. Germline values: CDR1 SNHLY, CDR2 FYNNEI.

The genes are TRBV6-4 and TRBJ2-6, with 9 bases matching TRBD1. With 6 bases clipped from V and 5 bases from J, the junction kept 8 bases outside the gene matches. Germline-derived CDR1 and CDR2 are MRHNA and SNTAGT. The CDR3 length is 16 residues. The CDR3 loop reads CASREDRGLWANVLTF. The CDR3 DNA follows: TGTGCCAGCAGGGAGGACAGGGGCCTCTGGGCCAACGTCCTGACTTTC.

This clone showed up just a few times. The rearrangement joins TRBV11-2 to TRBJ2-7, with 9 bases lining up with TRBD1. The V and J ends lost 4 bases and 2 bases, in that order; junction bases with no gene match: 3. CDR3 length equals 14 residues. CDR1 is SGHAT, CDR2 FQNNGV, per germline. The CDR3 bases are TGTGCCAGCAGCTGGACAGGGGTTACCTACGAGCAGTACTTC. It encodes CASSWTGVTYEQYF.

The count of this clone is one. The chain recombines TRBV4-1 with TRBJ2-3, with a weak D call TRBD2 (5 bases). CDR3 size: 12 residues. Germline V lookup: CDR1 MGHRA, CDR2 YSYEKL. V gave up 8 bases and J gave up 8 bases, with 14 bases separating them. The CDR3 region is CASEGSGPTQYF. Written as DNA, the CDR3 is TGCGCCAGCGAGGGAAGCGGCCCTACGCAGTATTTT.

The chain links TRBV11-2 to TRBJ2-3; D is unclear. CDR1 is SGHAT and CDR2 is FQNNGV in the germline V gene. Trimming left V 5 bases short and J 1 base short, with 10 bases between. This CDR3 comprises 14 residues. The DNA for the CDR3 is TGTGCCAGCAGCCCAGGTGGCGGCACAGATACGCAGTATTTT. Translated: CASSPGGGTDTQYF.

This clone appeared a single time. This chain connects TRBV5-1 to TRBJ2-2, with 9 bases aligning to TRBD2. Germline-derived CDR1 and CDR2 are SGHRS and YFSETQ. This CDR3 comprises 17 residues. J lost 1 base, V lost 0 bases, and 4 bases had no gene match. The CDR3 loop reads CASSLGASGVNTGELFF. CDR3 nucleotide sequence: TGCGCCAGCAGCTTGGGGGCTAGCGGGGTGAACACCGGGGAGCTGTTTTTT.

The chain is built from TRBV5-1 and TRBJ2-6; D gene ambiguous. Trimming removed 1 base from V and 4 bases from J, with 9 bases in between. The CDR3 runs 15 residues. Germline CDR1 and CDR2: SGHRS and YFSETQ. The CDR3 reads CASSLLASGANVLTF. In DNA form, the CDR3 reads TGCGCCAGCAGCTTGTTGGCGTCCGGGGCCAACGTCCTGACTTTC.

This clone was detected a few times. The chain is built from TRBV25-1 and TRBJ1-1; no clear D gene. The V and J ends lost 7 bases and 0 bases respectively, with 3 bases between them. There are 11 residues in the CDR3. From germline, CDR1 is MGHDK and CDR2 SYGVNS. This CDR3 reads CASKLNTEAFF. The CDR3 DNA follows: TGTGCCAGCAAATTGAACACTGAAGCTTTCTTT.

This clone occurred once. The chain has TRBV2 and TRBJ2-1, with 12 bases lining up with TRBD2. Germline V CDR1 and CDR2: SNHLY, FYNNEI. J was trimmed by 5 bases and V by 7 bases; bases with no gene match: 3. The CDR3 runs to 14 residues. The CDR3 spells CASNLAGGDNEQFF. The CDR3, as DNA: TGTGCCAGCAACCTAGCGGGGGGGGACAATGAGCAGTTCTTC.

The gene calls are TRBV29-1 and TRBJ2-7; the D is unclear. CDR1 SQVTM and CDR2 ANQGSEA come from the germline V gene. The CDR3 runs to 12 residues. The CDR3 nucleotides read TGCAGTACAAAGGAAAACAACTACGAGCAGTACTTC. Protein: CSTKENNYEQYF.

In DNA, the CDR3 is TGTGCCAGCAGTACCTCGAACTCTGGAAACACCATATATTTT. Translation gives CASSTSNSGNTIYF. The chain recombines TRBV25-1 with TRBJ1-3; D remains unclear. The CDR3 spans 14 residues. CDR1 is MGHDK, CDR2 SYGVNS, per germline. Trimming shortened V by 5 bases and J by 0 bases, and 8 bases separated the two germline ends.

This clone was seen more than once but under ten times. This chain links TRBV4-3 with TRBJ2-7; TRBD1 matches 8 bases. Germline V gene sequence: CDR1 LGHNA, CDR2 YSLEER. CDR3 length: 14 residues. Losses at the gene ends were 1 base for V and 7 bases for J; bases not matched to a gene: 6. The CDR3 coding sequence is TGCGCCAGCAGCCAAGCCAGGGGGCTGACGGAGCAGTACTTC. Translating gives CASSQARGLTEQYF.

The chain recombines TRBV29-1 with TRBJ2-7; 10 bases align to TRBD1. The CDR3 is made up of 13 amino acids. Germline V gives CDR1 SQVTM, CDR2 ANQGSEA. Trimming removed 4 bases from V and 4 bases from J; junction bases left unmatched: 4. The DNA of the CDR3 is TGCAGCGTTGCGGGACAGGGGTTATACGAGCAGTACTTC. Residues: CSVAGQGLYEQYF.

The genes are TRBV5-1 and TRBJ2-6; 9 bases align to TRBD1. This CDR3 region has 20 residues. Germline loops: CDR1 SGHRS, CDR2 YFSETQ. J lost 0 bases, V lost 6 bases, and 16 bases had no gene match. CDR3 sequence: CASTLPGQGAPHSGANVLTF. The CDR3 region has the DNA TGCGCCAGCACTCTCCCGGGACAGGGTGCCCCCCACTCTGGGGCCAACGTCCTGACTTTC.

This chain links TRBV27 with TRBJ1-6, with D perhaps TRBD1 (5 bases). The ends were cut back, 3 bases at V and 6 bases at J, with 18 bases in the middle. This CDR3 has 17 amino acids. CDR1 is MNHEY, CDR2 SMNVEV, per germline (reference sequence). CDR3 bases: TGTGCCAGCAGTTTTCAACAGGACTACGTGGTTAATTCACCCCTCCACTTT. It is translated as CASSFQQDYVVNSPLHF.

The rearrangement uses TRBV6-5 and TRBJ1-5; D remains ambiguous. The CDR3 runs to 14 residues. The ends were cut back, 6 bases at V and 0 bases at J, with 9 bases in the middle. CDR1 is MNHEY and CDR2 is SVGAGI in the germline V gene. The CDR3 nucleotides read TGTGCCAGCAGCCGTCGAGATAGCAATCAGCCCCAGCATTTT. It yields the protein CASSRRDSNQPQHF.

V and J are TRBV19 and TRBJ2-1, with 10 bases lining up with TRBD1. CDR3 size: 13 residues. J gave up 5 bases and V 7 bases, and 2 bases lay outside the gene matches. Per the germline V gene, CDR1 is LNHDA and CDR2 is SQIVND (reference sequence). The CDR3 DNA follows: TGTGCCAGTAAGGGACAGGGGAACAATGAGCAGTTCTTC. Its protein product is CASKGQGNNEQFF.

This chain joins TRBV29-1 and TRBJ1-2, with a tentative D call TRBD1 (6 bases). Germline V lookup: CDR1 SQVTM, CDR2 ANQGSEA. V lost 4 bases and J 4 bases, leaving 19 bases between the germline ends. The CDR3 is made up of 15 amino acids. As DNA, the CDR3 is TGCAGCGTTGTAGAAAGGGGGTTTGCCCGCTATGGCTACACCTTC. Protein product: CSVVERGFARYGYTF.

In its sample, this clone was seen once. The V and J genes are TRBV5-1 and TRBJ2-7, with TRBD1 identical over 9 bases. Germline lookup yields CDR1 SGHRS and CDR2 YFSETQ. V lost 4 bases and J lost 7; bases outside the gene matches: 6. This CDR3 region has 13 residues. The CDR3 bases are TGCGCCAGCAGCCGGGACAGGGTTGGAGAGCAGTACTTC. Amino acids: CASSRDRVGEQYF. The full variable domain, rest sourced from reference TRBV5-1 and TRBJ2-7, is KAGVTQTPRYLIKTRGQQVTLSCSPISGHRSVSWYQQTPGQGLQFLFEYFSETQRNKGNFPGRFSGRQFSNSRSEMNVSTLELGDSALYLCASSRDRVGEQYFGPGTRLTVT.

The chain uses TRBV7-8 and TRBJ1-5; no clear D gene. The germline V gene encodes CDR1 SGHVS and CDR2 FQNEAQ. The CDR3 is made up of 13 amino acids. Between the trimmed V and J ends, which lost 0 bases and 7 bases, there was a span of 7 bases. The CDR3 loop reads CASSLAGFQPQHF. CDR3 DNA: TGTGCCAGCAGCTTAGCAGGGTTCCAGCCCCAGCATTTT.

For this clone: It is unclear where the CDR3 begins or ends on the DNA, so no DNA is shown, and the CDR3 is as TCRdb lists it. V is TRBV2 and J is TRBJ2-7; the table's D call, TRBD1, has no DNA check behind it. CDR1 SNHLY and CDR2 FYNNEI come from the germline V gene. With termini counted, the CDR3 has 13 amino acids. CDR3 sequence reads: CASILDRDYEQYF.

This sequence joins TRBV7-9 and TRBJ2-5; D ambiguous. V shed 1 base and J shed 2 bases, with 8 bases lying between them. CDR1 and CDR2 (germline): SEHNR, FQNEAQ (reference sequence). The CDR3 has 14 residues. CDR3 DNA: TGTGCCAGCAGCTTAGTATCCGGTCAAGAGACCCAGTACTTC. Protein product: CASSLVSGQETQYF.

The V and J genes are TRBV6-5 and TRBJ1-2; weak D call: TRBD1 (5 bases). The V gene's germline CDR1 is MNHEY and CDR2 SVGAGI. The CDR3 spans 15 residues. Trimming stripped 0 bases from V and 1 base from J, with 9 bases between. The CDR3 nucleotides are TGTGCCAGCAGTTACTCCCCCGGGGGTAACTATGGCTACACCTTC. Protein product: CASSYSPGGNYGYTF.